Below are 5 T cell receptor beta chains sequenced from a single sample in a study of blood T cell repertoires in COVID-19. Some clones are missing from TCRdb's copy, which holds only in-frame ones; the method was immunoSEQ multiplex PCR. The table lists under 300,000 clones, approximately 84% of them singletons, with roughly 1.5% in the top ten. Specimen: peripheral blood. These TCRs come from a human donor with COVID-19, enrolled during active disease. The donor label of this sample is uncertain.

V usage is TRBV30 and J usage is TRBJ2-1, with 14 bases matching TRBD2. Germline assignment: CDR1 GTSNPN and CDR2 SVGIG (reference sequence). The CDR3 loop spans 15 amino acids. The junction had 7 bases not matched to a gene; V was cut back by 3 bases and J by 9 bases. The CDR3 DNA follows: TGTGCCTGGAGGGTCGGACTAGCGGGAGGAGTTGAGCAGTTCTTC. Protein sequence: CAWRVGLAGGVEQFF. Combining the CDR3 with reference TRBV30 and TRBJ2-1 gives the whole variable domain SQTIHQWPATLVQPVGSPLSLECTVEGTSNPNLYWYRQAAGRGLQLLFYSVGIGQISSEVPQNLSASRPQDRQFILSSKKLLLSDSGFYLCAWRVGLAGGVEQFFGPGTRLTVL.

The V gene is TRBV3-1 (or the pseudogene TRBV3-2), the J gene TRBJ1-1; D is unresolved. The ends were cut back, 1 base at V and 1 base at J, with 7 bases in the middle. The CDR3 is 14 residues long. Germline values: CDR1 LGHDT, CDR2 YNNKEL (reference sequence). CDR3 DNA sequence: TGTGCCAGCAGCCAAGGCCACTCGAACACTGAAGCTTTCTTT. This sequence encodes CASSQGHSNTEAFF.

This sequence joins TRBV7-8 and TRBJ1-2; 9 bases line up with TRBD1. This CDR3 has 15 residues. CDR1 is SGHVS and CDR2 is FQNEAQ in the germline V gene. V was clipped by 1 base and J by 7 bases; unmatched bases: 7. The CDR3 DNA is TGTGCCAGCAGCTTAGTACAGGGGGCCACGGGTGGCTACACCTTC. The encoded protein is CASSLVQGATGGYTF.

Concerning this clone: This sample also contains other DNA sequences that code for the same CDR3. This chain connects TRBV27 to TRBJ1-1; 7 nucleotides line up with TRBD1. Trimming at V came to 2 bases and at J to 0 bases, leaving 0 bases not matched to a gene. The CDR3 has 14 residues. The germline V gene encodes CDR1 MNHEY and CDR2 SMNVEV (reference sequence). Here the CDR3 DNA reads TGTGCCAGCAGTTTAGACAGGGTGAACACTGAAGCTTTCTTT. Its translation is CASSLDRVNTEAFF.

The rearrangement uses TRBV3-1 (or the pseudogene TRBV3-2) and TRBJ2-7; D unclear. Deletions cut 3 bases from V and 6 bases from J, with 24 bases between. CDR3 length equals 17 residues. CDR1 is LGHDT and CDR2 is YNNKEL in the germline V gene (reference sequence). The CDR3: CASSQIPGLPISAEQYF. In DNA form, the CDR3 reads TGTGCCAGCAGCCAGATCCCTGGGCTTCCCATCTCGGCCGAGCAGTACTTC.